This T cell receptor (beta chain) was recorded in a study of blood T cell repertoires in COVID-19 (dated by TCRdb to the early 2020s). Background for the entire study: Collaborator samples came from the United States, Italy and Spain and covered acute and convalescent phases of COVID-19. The prospective study material was composed of cDNA or gDNA derived from T cells, B-cell-depleted T cells, or PBMCs. Deeply sampled blood TCRbeta repertoires from subjects exposed to, actively infected with, or recovered from COVID-19 were included in the dataset. The repertoires were released in a freely available public database intended as a resource for research on the immune response to SARS-CoV-2. The samples were drawn from two sources: the first 160 participants of the ongoing ImmuneRACE study, and about 1,300 subjects contributed by 6 global collaborators. Sample metadata almost always included a de-identified subject ID, COVID-19 status, age in years and sex. Where HLA class I and class II types were available, the types were taken from metadata supplied by the sample provider, not from assay-based typing. Beyond this particular receptor, the publication reports: Clinical and demographic metadata were provided uncurated, with the amount varying by source and participant.

The collaborating institutions used their own protocols to collect whole blood in K2EDTA tubes. For TCRbeta analysis, collaborator samples were shipped as frozen whole blood, as isolated PBMCs, or as DNA extracted from either sample type. To note about this clone: The antigen it recognizes is unknown. It has no much larger one-base neighbor in the sample; base qualities were not kept. This sample also contains other DNA sequences that code for the same CDR3.

TCRbeta CDR3 regions were amplified from genomic DNA by means of the immunoSEQ Assay, a bias-controlled multiplex PCR. In the paper's pipeline: Nucleated cell counts per sample were estimated from amplification of reference gene primers within the assay. To quantify the absolute abundance of each unique TCRbeta CDR3 rearrangement, sequence reads were collapsed and filtered. For each sample, productive Simpson clonality was calculated as the square root of Simpson's diversity index over productive rearrangements. The table comes from immuneACCESS by way of TCRdb, which keeps in-frame sequences with V and J called. Part of the clones is missing from these tables; in studies checked, under half for an unresolved V gene and the rest for unknown reasons. V, J and clone size reflect that table, while D and trimming were determined from the DNA. The sample table contains under 120,000 clones; only one count was recorded for over 75% of them. The biggest ten clones account for 20% to 25% of the sample.

V is reduced by 4 bases and J by 0 bases, leaving a spacing of 8 bases between them. The CDR3 goes from the cysteine to the phenylalanine over 14 residues. The CDR3 DNA has 42 bases and is translated from base 1. The germline V gene sets CDR1 to MRHNA and CDR2 to SNTAGT. What was sequenced was peripheral blood. The TCR originated in a man between 65 and 80 years old with active or convalescent COVID-19. This receptor chain uses TRBV6-4 and TRBJ2-3, with the D gene not clear enough to name. The CDR3 protein: CASSAGLSTDTQYF. The base sequence is TGTGCCAGCAGTGCCGGGTTAAGCACAGATACGCAGTATTTT.